This paragraph covers one T cell receptor (beta chain) sequence. Its target is not known. This entry comes from a study of T cell clones after liver transplantation. Germline assignment: CDR1 SNHLY and CDR2 FYNNEI. Trimming removed 6 bases from V and 7 bases from J, with 16 bases in between. This CDR3 comprises 14 residues. TCRdb's copy holds only in-frame clones and misses some; the assay was immunoSEQ multiplex PCR. The data hold about 99,000 clones, with approximately 79% observed a single time. Findings and caveats of the study: In 5 of 8 subjects, circulating graft-donor-reactive CD4 TCRbeta sequences fell significantly after transplant.

The receptor was isolated from a human patient who received a liver transplant. The graft donor may account for some of the T cells. The sample here was CD4+ T cells from blood, taken about 50 months after liver transplant. The J gene is TRBJ2-1, the V gene TRBV2; D ambiguous. The CDR3 nucleotides are TGTGCCAGCAGGCCGGGTTCCTCCCGTAATGAGCAGTTCTTC. This gives the protein CASRPGSSRNEQFF.